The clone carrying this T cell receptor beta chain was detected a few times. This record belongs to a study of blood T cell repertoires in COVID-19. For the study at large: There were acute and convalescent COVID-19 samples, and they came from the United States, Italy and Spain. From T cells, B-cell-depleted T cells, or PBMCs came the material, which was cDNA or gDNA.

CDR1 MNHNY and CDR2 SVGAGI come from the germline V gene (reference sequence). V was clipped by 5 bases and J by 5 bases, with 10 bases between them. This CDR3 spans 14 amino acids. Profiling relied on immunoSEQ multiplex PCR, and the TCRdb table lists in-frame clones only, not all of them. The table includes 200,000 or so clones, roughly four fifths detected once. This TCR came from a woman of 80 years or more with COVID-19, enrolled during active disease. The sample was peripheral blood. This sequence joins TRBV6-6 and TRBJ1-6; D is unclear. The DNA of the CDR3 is TGTGCCAGCAGTGCCGCCTACGATAATTCACCCCTCCACTTT. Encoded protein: CASSAAYDNSPLHF.